The 26 T cell receptor beta chains listed next were all sequenced from one sample in a study of neoadjuvant anti-PD-1 for oral cavity cancer. The time point denotes: after neoadjuvant nivolumab, at surgical resection. Clones were sequenced by immunoSEQ multiplex PCR, and TCRdb holds only the in-frame ones, with some missing. The sample has over 2,000 clones; 59% are singletons. The source material was tumor tissue, sampled after nivolumab (anti-PD-1) treatment. These receptors were collected from a person between 35 and 79 years old with oral cavity squamous cell carcinoma.

The genes are TRBV5-1 and TRBJ2-1; TRBD2 matches at 8 bases. The germline V gene encodes CDR1 SGHRS and CDR2 YFSETQ. V shed 4 bases, J shed 6 bases, and the junction held 12 bases outside the gene matches. The CDR3 covers 16 residues. DNA for the CDR3: TGCGCCAGCAGCATTGAGGGGACTAGTTACCTCAATGAGCAGTTCTTC. Translation gives CASSIEGTSYLNEQFF. The entire variable domain, with the rest obtained from reference TRBV5-1 and TRBJ2-1, is as follows: KAGVTQTPRYLIKTRGQQVTLSCSPISGHRSVSWYQQTPGQGLQFLFEYFSETQRNKGNFPGRFSGRQFSNSRSEMNVSTLELGDSALYLCASSIEGTSYLNEQFFGPGTRLTVL.

This clone has a handful of counts. One end of the junction does not line up with germline, which may come from a read error. CDR3 amino acids: CASSLAGNPGELFF. The CDR3, as DNA: TGTGCCAGCAGCTTAGCCGGGAACCCCGGGGAGCTGTTTTTT. The chain has TRBV7-8 and TRBJ2-2; D possibly corresponds to TRBD2 (5 bases). Per the germline V gene, CDR1 is SGHVS and CDR2 is FQNEAQ. This CDR3 is 14 amino acids long.

This chain links TRBV29-1 with TRBJ2-5, with a possible D match to TRBD2 (7 bases). Trimming shortened V by 7 bases and J by 7 bases, and 19 bases separated the two germline ends. The CDR3 has 13 residues. Germline V gene lookup returns CDR1 SQVTM and CDR2 ANQGSEA. CDR3: CSADLGGRGTQYF. The DNA of the CDR3 is TGCAGCGCCGACCTGGGGGGGCGAGGGACCCAGTACTTC.

The V call is TRBV5-4, the J call TRBJ2-7; TRBD2 agrees at 8 bases. With 0 bases clipped from V and 6 bases from J, the junction kept 11 bases outside the gene matches. Per germline, CDR1 SGHNT and CDR2 YYREEE (reference sequence). This CDR3 is built from 16 residues. The CDR3 DNA reads as TGTGCCAGCAGCTTGGCCTTTACCGGGAGGGTTCGCGAGCAGTACTTC. Translating gives CASSLAFTGRVREQYF.

The chain is built from TRBV5-5 and TRBJ2-1, with 10 bases aligning to TRBD2. After removal of 4 bases from V and 8 bases from J, the junction contained 12 bases not matched to a gene. The CDR3 is 16 residues long. CDR1 SGHKS and CDR2 YYEKEE come from the germline V gene (reference sequence). CDR3: CASSAGTSASRDEQFF. For the CDR3, the DNA is TGTGCCAGCAGCGCGGGGACTAGCGCCAGCCGCGATGAGCAGTTCTTC.

The V call is TRBV7-2, the J call TRBJ2-3, with TRBD1 as a possible D gene (6 bases). The CDR3 extends over 17 amino acids. The germline V gene has CDR1 SGHTA and CDR2 FQGNSA. Between the trimmed V and J ends, which lost 1 base and 1 base, there was a span of 15 bases. The CDR3 DNA is TGTGCCAGCAGCTTAGGGTGGGGATGGGGGCGCACAGATACGCAGTATTTT. The encoded protein is CASSLGWGWGRTDTQYF. Based on the CDR3 plus reference TRBV7-2 and TRBJ2-3, the full variable domain is GAGVSQSPSNKVTEKGKDVELRCDPISGHTALYWYRQSLGQGLEFLIYFQGNSAPDKSGLPSDRFSAERTGGSVSTLTIQRTQQEDSAVYLCASSLGWGWGRTDTQYFGPGTRLTVL.

The chain has TRBV5-6 and TRBJ2-3; D call uncertain. The ends were cut back, 0 bases at V and 0 bases at J, with 5 bases in the middle. This CDR3 comprises 14 residues. The germline CDR1 and CDR2 sequences are SGHDT and YYEEEE. The CDR3, as DNA: TGTGCCAGCAGCTTGGTGGTAAGCACAGATACGCAGTATTTT. Amino acids: CASSLVVSTDTQYF. Full variable domain (rest looked up from reference TRBV5-6 and TRBJ2-3): DAGVTQSPTHLIKTRGQQVTLRCSPKSGHDTVSWYQQALGQGPQFIFQYYEEEERQRGNFPDRFSGHQFPNYSSELNVNALLLGDSALYLCASSLVVSTDTQYFGPGTRLTVL.

V usage is TRBV28 and J usage is TRBJ2-3; D is perhaps TRBD1 (5 bases). V lost 9 bases and J lost 0, with 16 bases in between. The CDR3 loop spans 15 amino acids. The germline V gene has CDR1 MDHEN and CDR2 SYDVKM. This CDR3 is CASSQGFYSTDTQYF. The CDR3 bases are TGTGCCAGTAGTCAGGGTTTTTACAGCACAGATACGCAGTATTTT. Full variable domain (outside the CDR3, taken from reference TRBV28 and TRBJ2-3): DVKVTQSSRYLVKRTGEKVFLECVQDMDHENMFWYRQDPGLGLRLIYFSYDVKMKEKGDIPEGYSVSREKKERFSLILESASTNQTSMYLCASSQGFYSTDTQYFGPGTRLTVL.

Details on this clone: Different DNA sequences within this sample yield the same CDR3. The V call is TRBV7-9, the J call TRBJ2-7, with D unresolved. From germline, CDR1 is SEHNR and CDR2 FQNEAQ (reference sequence). Trimming removed 5 bases from V and 2 bases from J, with 13 bases in between. The CDR3 totals 14 residues. The CDR3 sequence is CASSPRDWTYEQYF. As DNA, the CDR3 is TGTGCCAGCAGCCCTCGAGACTGGACCTACGAGCAGTACTTC.

On this clone itself: The identical CDR3 is also encoded by other nucleotide sequences in the sample. V is TRBV27 and J is TRBJ2-2; D remains ambiguous. The CDR3 spans 13 residues. Trimming stripped 2 bases from V and 2 bases from J, with 3 bases between. Germline-derived CDR1 and CDR2 are MNHEY and SMNVEV (reference sequence). CDR3 region: CASSLANTGELFF. CDR3 DNA sequence: TGTGCCAGCAGTTTAGCCAACACCGGGGAGCTGTTTTTT.

V gene TRBV11-2 combines with J gene TRBJ2-7; 11 nucleotides match TRBD2. This CDR3 comprises 15 residues. The V and J ends lost 8 bases and 5 bases, in that order; junction bases with no gene match: 11. Germline values: CDR1 SGHAT, CDR2 FQNNGV. The CDR3 DNA reads TGTGCCAGCTCAGGAGGGGGACTAGCGGTCCACGAGCAGTACTTC. This codes for CASSGGGLAVHEQYF.

This clone appeared a few times. The chain uses TRBV30 and TRBJ2-5, with 8 bases identical to TRBD2. This CDR3 contains 15 residues. Germline trimming cut 3 bases from V and 7 bases from J; bases unmatched to any gene: 13. CDR1 and CDR2 (germline): GTSNPN, SVGIG (reference sequence). CDR3 bases: TGTGCCTGGAGCTGGACTAGCCCTCCGGTTGGGACCCAGTACTTC. Translating it yields CAWSWTSPPVGTQYF.

This clone was counted once. V gene TRBV5-4 combines with J gene TRBJ1-4, with D unresolved. CDR3 length: 16 amino acids. Germline V gene lookup returns CDR1 SGHNT and CDR2 YYREEE (reference sequence). The V end was cut by 0 bases, the J end by 0 bases, with 9 bases between. The CDR3 nucleotides are TGTGCCAGCAGCTTGGCCGGTCAGGCAACTAATGAAAAACTGTTTTTT. This encodes CASSLAGQATNEKLFF.

The rearrangement uses TRBV27 and TRBJ2-3; D not certain. The CDR3 extends over 16 amino acids. The V end was cut by 5 bases, the J end by 4 bases, with 19 bases between. Germline V gives CDR1 MNHEY, CDR2 SMNVEV (reference sequence). The CDR3 DNA is TGTGCCAGCAGTCTAGGACGGAGCTCGAGGTCAGATACGCAGTATTTT. Translating gives CASSLGRSSRSDTQYF.

This chain joins TRBV9 and TRBJ1-2; TRBD1 aligns across 12 bases. J lost 8 bases, V lost 4 bases, and 6 bases had no gene match. Per germline, CDR1 SGDLS and CDR2 YYNGEE. There are 14 residues in the CDR3. The CDR3 is CASSWGQGAEGYTF. DNA for the CDR3: TGTGCCAGCAGCTGGGGACAGGGGGCAGAAGGCTACACCTTC.

This rearrangement joins TRBV6-5 to TRBJ2-6, with D possibly being TRBD1 (6 bases). V shed 6 bases and J shed 3 bases, with 12 bases lying between them. Germline V CDR1 and CDR2: MNHEY, SVGAGI. This CDR3 contains 15 residues. CDR3 DNA sequence: TGTGCCAGCAGGCTAGGGGGAATTGGGGCCAACGTCCTGACTTTC. Protein: CASRLGGIGANVLTF.

J is TRBJ2-7 and V is TRBV5-1, with D maybe TRBD2 (6 bases). Trimming removed 2 bases at V and 3 bases at J, with 15 bases between. This CDR3 region has 15 residues. Germline V gene sequence: CDR1 SGHRS, CDR2 YFSETQ. CDR3 in amino acids: CASSFVGGKNYEQYF. The CDR3 DNA follows: TGCGCCAGCAGCTTTGTCGGGGGTAAGAACTACGAGCAGTACTTC.

The chain employs TRBV30 and TRBJ1-1; 7 nucleotides match TRBD1. The CDR3 length is 12 residues. The V gene's germline CDR1 is GTSNPN and CDR2 SVGIG (reference sequence). J gave up 4 bases and V 8 bases, and 7 bases lay outside the gene matches. The CDR3: CARDRVGTEAFF. The CDR3 DNA follows: TGTGCCCGAGACAGGGTCGGCACTGAAGCTTTCTTT.

This clone was counted only a few times. The chain employs TRBV5-1 and TRBJ1-2, with 7 bases that match TRBD1. Germline CDR1 and CDR2: SGHRS and YFSETQ. After removal of 2 bases from V and 10 bases from J, the junction contained 5 bases not matched to a gene. The CDR3 loop spans 12 amino acids. The DNA of the CDR3 is TGCGCCAGCAGCTTTCAGGGGGATGACTACACCTTC. Its translation: CASSFQGDDYTF. The whole variable domain, filled in from reference TRBV5-1 and TRBJ1-2, reads KAGVTQTPRYLIKTRGQQVTLSCSPISGHRSVSWYQQTPGQGLQFLFEYFSETQRNKGNFPGRFSGRQFSNSRSEMNVSTLELGDSALYLCASSFQGDDYTFGSGTRLTVV.

The table lists this clone with a few counts. The chain has TRBV6-5 and TRBJ2-7; 9 bases are a match to TRBD1. CDR3 length: 16 amino acids. V shed 2 bases and J 0 bases; nucleotides not matched to a gene: 5. Germline V gene data show CDR1 as MNHEY and CDR2 as SVGAGI. CDR3: CASSYGGTGSSYEQYF. CDR3 DNA: TGTGCCAGCAGTTACGGCGGGACAGGGAGCTCCTACGAGCAGTACTTC.

The chain combines TRBV6-4 with TRBJ2-1; D uncertain. The CDR3 sequence is 13 residues long. Germline CDR1 is MRHNA and CDR2 is SNTAGT. V was trimmed by 5 bases and J by 4 bases, leaving 9 bases between them. CDR3 amino acids: CASSSTPYNEQFF. CDR3 coding DNA: TGTGCCAGCAGTTCTACCCCTTACAATGAGCAGTTCTTC.

This clone was seen more than once but under ten times. The chain combines TRBV2 with TRBJ1-4; weak D call: TRBD1 (6 bases). This CDR3 comprises 16 residues. Per germline, CDR1 SNHLY and CDR2 FYNNEI. The V end lost 1 base, the J end lost 5 bases, and 14 bases lay between the germline ends. The CDR3 DNA reads as TGTGCCAGCAGTGAAGAGTTAGTACAGGGAAATGAAAAACTGTTTTTT. It specifies CASSEELVQGNEKLFF. Full variable domain (rest looked up from reference TRBV2 and TRBJ1-4): EPEVTQTPSHQVTQMGQEVILRCVPISNHLYFYWYRQILGQKVEFLVSFYNNEISEKSEIFDDQFSVERPDGSNFTLKIRSTKLEDSAMYFCASSEELVQGNEKLFFGSGTQLSVL.

CDR3 protein: CASSDGLAGGHEQFF. For the CDR3, the DNA is TGTGCCAGCAGTGATGGACTAGCGGGAGGGCATGAGCAGTTCTTC. The chain uses TRBV6-4 and TRBJ2-1; 15 nucleotides line up with TRBD2. From germline, CDR1 is MRHNA and CDR2 SNTAGT. This CDR3 is 15 amino acids long. The J segment lost 8 bases and the V segment lost 3 bases, leaving 2 bases of the junction unmatched.

J is TRBJ2-1 and V is TRBV6-1, with TRBD2 matching over 7 bases. After removal of 2 bases from V and 0 bases from J, the junction contained 1 base not matched to a gene. There are 15 residues in the CDR3. CDR1 and CDR2 (germline): MNHNS, SASEGT. DNA of the CDR3: TGTGCCAGCAGTGAAACGGGGGGCTCCTACAATGAGCAGTTCTTC. This sequence encodes CASSETGGSYNEQFF.

The CDR3 nucleotides read TGTGCCAGCAGTGCCCAGACTAGTAGTACTGAGCAGTTCTTC. Translated: CASSAQTSSTEQFF. This chain uses TRBV6-4 with TRBJ2-1; D is perhaps TRBD2 (6 bases). CDR3 length equals 14 residues. V lost 4 bases and J 9 bases, leaving 16 bases between the germline ends. Germline values: CDR1 MRHNA, CDR2 SNTAGT.

This clone showed up just once. The J gene is TRBJ2-7, the V gene TRBV15; 7 nucleotides line up with TRBD2. The CDR3 totals 15 residues. V shed 0 bases and J 2 bases; nucleotides not matched to a gene: 4. Germline V lookup: CDR1 LNHNV, CDR2 YYDKDF (reference sequence). The CDR3 DNA reads as TGTGCCACCAGCAGAGATACGACTAGCCCCTACGAGCAGTACTTC. Amino acid sequence: CATSRDTTSPYEQYF. Variable domain in full (rest from reference TRBV15 and TRBJ2-7): DAMVIQNPRYQVTQFGKPVTLSCSQTLNHNVMYWYQQKSSQAPKLLFHYYDKDFNNEADTPDNFQSRRPNTSFCFLDIRSPGLGDTAMYLCATSRDTTSPYEQYFGPGTRLTVT.